The entry below gives a single T cell receptor beta chain sequence along with its context. The data originate from a study of shared clonotypes between healthy human individuals. Repertoires were generated with immunoSEQ multiplex PCR, while TCRdb's copy carries only in-frame clones and drops some. Among 1.6 million or so clones listed, 96% were seen once. V lost 5 bases, J lost 3 bases, and 18 bases lay in between. The CDR3 contains 15 residues. The V gene's germline CDR1 is SGHKS and CDR2 YYEKEE (reference sequence). The chain joins TRBV5-5 to TRBJ2-7, with D perhaps matching TRBD1 or TRBD2 (5 bases each). Material: naive CD4+ T cells sorted from blood. Subset defined: CD45RA+ positively selected. This TCR was sampled from a man aged 30 to 39 in good health. The CDR3 sequence is CASSPGTVLHYEQYF. DNA of the CDR3: TGTGCCAGCAGTCCAGGGACGGTTCTTCACTACGAGCAGTACTTC. Full variable domain (remainder filled in from reference TRBV5-5 and TRBJ2-7): DAGVTQSPTHLIKTRGQQVTLRCSPISGHKSVSWYQQVLGQGPQFIFQYYEKEERGRGNFPDRFSARQFPNYSSELNVNALLLGDSALYLCASSPGTVLHYEQYFGPGTRLTVT.